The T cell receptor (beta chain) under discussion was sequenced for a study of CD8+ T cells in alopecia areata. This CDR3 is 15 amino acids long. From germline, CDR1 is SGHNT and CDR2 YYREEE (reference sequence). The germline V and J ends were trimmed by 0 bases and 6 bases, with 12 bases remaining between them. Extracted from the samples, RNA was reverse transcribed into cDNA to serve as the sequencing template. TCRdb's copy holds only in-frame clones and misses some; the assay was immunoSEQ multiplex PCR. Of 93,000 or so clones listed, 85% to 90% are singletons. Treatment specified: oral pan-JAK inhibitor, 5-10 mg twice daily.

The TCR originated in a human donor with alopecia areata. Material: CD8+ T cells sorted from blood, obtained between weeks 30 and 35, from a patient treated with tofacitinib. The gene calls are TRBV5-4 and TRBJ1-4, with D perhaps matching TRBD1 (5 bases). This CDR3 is CASSLAGTSDEKLFF. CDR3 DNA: TGTGCCAGCAGCTTGGCTGGGACGAGTGATGAAAAACTGTTTTTT.